This T cell receptor beta chain stems from a study of shared clonotypes between healthy human individuals (dated by TCRdb to 2018 to 2021). About the full investigation: Three men and a couple of women, aged 18 to 49 years, made up the cohort. To increase sequencing depth and limit assay-specific biases, TCR repertoire library preparation and sequencing were carried out by different laboratories using diverse techniques. Each donor's leukapheresis produced roughly between about 0.85 and 10 billion PBMCs. For each donor, CD4 naive and CD4 memory were each run on three plates, CD8 naive on two plates, and CD8 memory on one plate. The study deeply sequenced blood TCR repertoires of five healthy adults to estimate repertoire size and the extent of clonotype sharing between individuals. On the study overall, not on this receptor specifically: Sampling was restricted to blood, and TCR repertoires in tissue are likely to differ from TCR repertoires in blood. Pairwise subsampling led to the expectation that sequencing depth would affect the degree of clonotype sharing among donors. Rarefaction of sorted-subset datasets indicated incomplete sequencing despite the large sequencing depth. Naive subsets generally had larger estimated clonotype richness than memory subsets did. The genetic and exposure-history diversity represented was limited by the small number of donors. Compared with non-shared clonotypes, the clonotypes found in all four sorted-subset donors had higher generation probabilities. Across a few donors, 4.5% to 6.5% of naive CD4, more than 3% of naive CD8, about 2.3% of memory CD4, and about 0.44% of memory CD8 clonotypes were shared.

TCR CDR3 regions were amplified from genomic DNA by multiplex PCR using the deep immunoSEQ assay. For each cell subset, the extracted genomic DNA was distributed evenly across all wells of several immunoSEQ 96-well plates, and each plate served as one replicate. Each replicate PCR for sorted subsets received around 200 ng genomic DNA, equal to about 30,000 T cell genomes. Purified libraries were quantified with a Qubit 3.0 fluorometer, sized on a Bioanalyzer 2100, and re-quantified with the KAPA Library Quantification kit. Every immunoSEQ 96-well plate was sequenced on a dedicated single-read 150-cycle Illumina NextSeq 550 flow cell. Processing in the source paper ran as follows. Because the immunoSEQ output held only junctional sequences and lacked quality scores, the filtering could not match the filtering applied to full-length reads. Sequences were annotated with PyIR, a Python wrapper for IgBLAST v1.9, using IMGT germline references to assign V/J genes and CDR3. Reads with weak V/J assignments (E-value above 1e-6), missing CDR3, stop codons, out-of-frame junctions, or ambiguous translated residues were removed. V3J clonotypes were defined as sequences sharing an identical inferred V gene, J gene, and CDR3 amino acid sequence. Percentage overlap between repertoires was calculated by dividing the number of shared unique clonotypes by the size of the smaller repertoire. Repertoire richness was assessed with RTK rarefaction, the Chao1 estimator, and Recon v2.1 estimates of unobserved clonotypes. For all TCRbeta clonotypes obtained by the gDNA method from several donors, generation probabilities were computed with OLGA. TCRdb carries this immuneACCESS record with in-frame sequences only. Its versions omit some clonotypes, under half of them owing to an unresolved V gene in the studies checked, with the rest unexplained. D and trimming come from the DNA, and the V and J calls and clone size come from that table. The sample table contains around 2.5 million clones; only one count was recorded for approximately 94% of them. The ten largest clones capture 0.36% of the sample.

For this clone: Its recognized antigen is unknown. Base qualities are not at hand, and no much larger clone is one base apart.

The donors were healthy, HIV-negative adults who had no recently reported acute infections or vaccinations. Every donor was a Caucasian adult living in Nashville, Tennessee, USA. CD4+ T cells were enriched through magnetic negative selection, after which naive cells were positively selected on CD45RA and the remaining negative fraction served as the memory subset. Blood was obtained by leukapheresis, after which PBMCs were separated by Ficoll-Histopaque density gradient centrifugation and cryopreserved in liquid nitrogen vapor phase. Analytical flow cytometry was used to check the purity and quantity of every magnetically sorted T cell population. From each sorted fraction, genomic DNA was isolated and quantified by UV absorbance on a Nanodrop 2000c. Reading the germline V gene gives CDR1 ENHRY and CDR2 SYGVKD. Reading from cysteine to phenylalanine, the CDR3 counts 13 amino acids. Only CDR3 DNA is held: 39 bases, read in frame from base 1. Germline trimming amounts to 10 bases on V and 6 bases on J, with 8 as the count of junction bases outside the gene matches.

Recombination linked TRBV10-3 to TRBJ2-2; 7 bases in the junction line up with TRBD2. The sequence derives from a man aged 18 to 30 in good health. Some clones in this sample may be carry-over from other donors' samples. Sequenced input: naive CD4+ T cells from PBMCs. The cell subset or site label on this specimen signifies: CD45RA+ positively selected. The CDR3 protein is CATRDYRSGELFF. The sequenced DNA is TGTGCCACCAGGGACTATAGGTCCGGGGAGCTGTTTTTT.